This T cell receptor (beta chain) was captured in a study of OX40 agonist ivuxolimab in advanced cancers. Using immunoSEQ multiplex PCR, the repertoire was profiled, and TCRdb retains in-frame clones only, with some absent. Of 30,000 or so clones in the sample, 70% to 85% were seen once. CDR1 is MNHEY and CDR2 is SMNVEV in the germline V gene (reference sequence). The CDR3 spans 13 residues. V lost 10 bases to trimming and J lost 1 base; unmatched junction nucleotides: 7. The genes are TRBV27 and TRBJ2-7; 7 bases match TRBD1. The origin of this receptor is an adult with an advanced solid tumor such as melanoma, head and neck, liver or kidney cancer. The sample here was CD4+ or CD8+ T cells sorted from blood, taken in a trial of the OX40 agonist ivuxolimab. The CDR3 coding sequence is TGTGCCACGGGACAGCTACCTTCCTACGAGCAGTACTTC. Translation gives CATGQLPSYEQYF.